This T cell receptor (beta chain) was observed in a study of shared clonotypes between healthy human individuals. This CDR3 has 14 amino acids. V was pared by 6 bases and J by 2 bases, with 4 bases of the junction left unmatched. Looked up from germline, CDR1 is LNHDA and CDR2 is SQIVND (reference sequence). Assay: immunoSEQ multiplex PCR; the TCRdb copy retains only in-frame clones and omits some. The data hold about 1 million clones, with roughly 80% observed a single time. Findings and limits, study-wide: Larger estimated richness was generally recorded for naive subsets relative to memory subsets.

A word on this clone: What it recognizes is unknown. Other DNA sequences in the sample encode the same CDR3.

The sequenced sample consisted of memory CD4+ T cells sorted from blood. Subset in this sample: CD45RA-negative fraction. The receptor's source is a man between 18 and 35 years old in good health. This chain links TRBV19 with TRBJ1-1; 9 bases line up with TRBD1. The CDR3 DNA reads TGTGCCAGTAGCCGGGACAGGGTAAACACTGAAGCTTTCTTT. Encoded protein: CASSRDRVNTEAFF.